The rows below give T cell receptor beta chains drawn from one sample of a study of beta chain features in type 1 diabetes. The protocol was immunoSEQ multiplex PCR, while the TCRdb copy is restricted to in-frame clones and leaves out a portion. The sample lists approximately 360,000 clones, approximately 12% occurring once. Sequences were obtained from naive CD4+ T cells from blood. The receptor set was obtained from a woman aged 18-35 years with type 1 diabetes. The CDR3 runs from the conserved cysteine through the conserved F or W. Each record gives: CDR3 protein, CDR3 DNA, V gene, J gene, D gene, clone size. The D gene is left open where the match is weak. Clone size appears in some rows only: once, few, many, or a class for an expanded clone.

CASSQQGTEAFF	TGCGCCAGCAGCCAACAGGGCACTGAAGCTTTCTTT	TRBV4-3	TRBJ1-1	-	few
CAISEREAKNIQYF	TGTGCCATCAGTGAGCGGGAGGCCAAAAACATTCAGTACTTC	TRBV10-3	TRBJ2-4	-	few
CASGQAGALGYGYTF	TGTGCTAGTGGTCAAGCTGGGGCCCTGGGCTATGGCTACACCTTC	TRBV12-5	TRBJ1-2	-	few
CASIRTRNTEAFF	TGTGCCAGCATCCGGACTCGGAACACTGAAGCTTTCTTT	TRBV6-1	TRBJ1-1	-	few
CASSPGGNGYTF	TGTGCCAGCAGCCCCGGGGGTAACGGCTACACCTTC	TRBV4-2	TRBJ1-2	-	few
CASSLGQVRETQYF	TGTGCCAGCAGTTTGGGACAAGTTCGGGAGACCCAGTACTTC	TRBV6-5	TRBJ2-5	-	-
CASSSEYGTGGAEQYF	TGTGCCAGCAGCTCGGAATATGGGACAGGGGGCGCGGAGCAGTACTTC	TRBV11-2	TRBJ2-7	TRBD1	few
CASSVLAGAGELFF	TGTGCCAGCAGCGTCCTAGCGGGAGCCGGGGAGCTGTTTTTT	TRBV9	TRBJ2-2	TRBD2	few
CAISEKADEQFF	TGTGCCATCAGTGAAAAGGCGGATGAGCAGTTCTTC	TRBV10-3	TRBJ2-1	-	few
CASSLGRGQGKNIQYF	TGTGCCAGCAGCTTAGGTCGCGGGCAGGGGAAAAACATTCAGTACTTC	TRBV13	TRBJ2-4	-	-
CASETLRGAKNIQYF	TGTGCCAGCGAGACTCTTCGCGGGGCCAAAAACATTCAGTACTTC	TRBV2	TRBJ2-4	-	few
CASSLASGGQFF	TGTGCCAGCAGCTTGGCGTCGGGTGGGCAGTTCTTC	TRBV5-4	TRBJ2-1	-	-
CASSLSGETQYF	TGTGCCAGCAGCTTATCCGGAGAGACCCAGTACTTC	TRBV7-9	TRBJ2-5	-	-
CASSSTVGGETQYF	TGTGCCAGCAGCTCAACCGTAGGGGGAGAGACCCAGTACTTC	TRBV5-4	TRBJ2-5	-	few
CASRSTGVGSEAFF	TGTGCCAGCAGATCCACAGGGGTGGGGTCTGAAGCTTTCTTT	TRBV6-5	TRBJ1-1	TRBD1	few
CASSVALAAYNEQFF	TGTGCCAGCAGCGTAGCCCTAGCGGCCTACAATGAGCAGTTCTTC	TRBV9	TRBJ2-1	TRBD2	few
CASSLETSLYF	TGTGCCAGCAGCTTAGAAACTAGCCTCTACTTC	TRBV7-2	TRBJ2-4	-	-
CASSPSRTSGTYEQYF	TGTGCCAGCAGCCCCTCAAGGACTAGCGGGACCTACGAGCAGTACTTC	TRBV5-4	TRBJ2-7	TRBD2	-
CASSQDAGQGTGELFF	TGCGCCAGCAGCCAAGATGCAGGACAGGGGACCGGGGAGCTGTTTTTT	TRBV4-3	TRBJ2-2	TRBD1	few
CASSLRSGRATNEQFF	TGTGCCAGCAGCTTACGTAGCGGGAGGGCCACGAATGAGCAGTTCTTC	TRBV5-4	TRBJ2-1	TRBD2	few
CASSPVGGRSPLHF	TGTGCCAGCAGCCCGGTGGGGGGAAGATCACCCCTCCACTTT	TRBV7-2	TRBJ1-6	-	few
CASSIERRISGNTIYF	TGTGCCAGTAGTATCGAGCGGCGCATCTCTGGAAACACCATATATTTT	TRBV19	TRBJ1-3	-	few
CASSQVTGSPSGYTF	TGTGCCAGCAGCCAAGTGACGGGTTCCCCCTCCGGCTACACCTTC	TRBV14	TRBJ1-2	-	-
CSVEDSGLGTSRPYEQYF	TGCAGCGTTGAAGATTCGGGGCTAGGGACTAGCAGACCCTACGAGCAGTACTTC	TRBV29-1	TRBJ2-7	TRBD2	few
CASSHLTSRGANYGYTF	TGCGCCAGCAGCCATTTAACTTCCAGGGGAGCTAACTATGGCTACACCTTC	TRBV4-3	TRBJ1-2	-	few
CSVQGTPDEKLFF	TGCAGCGTGCAGGGTACCCCAGATGAAAAACTGTTTTTT	TRBV29-1	TRBJ1-4	-	few
CASSPPGLSSEQYF	TGTGCCAGCTCACCACCCGGTCTGTCGTCCGAGCAGTACTTC	TRBV18	TRBJ2-7	-	-
CASSLRDTYNEQFF	TGTGCCAGCAGCTTAAGGGACACGTACAATGAGCAGTTCTTC	TRBV7-9	TRBJ2-1	-	few
CASSQRYGYTF	TGTGCCAGCAGCCAGCGCTATGGCTACACCTTC	TRBV4-2	TRBJ1-2	-	few
CASSFTSGRNEQFF	TGTGCCAGCTCATTCACTAGCGGGAGAAATGAGCAGTTCTTC	TRBV18	TRBJ2-1	TRBD2	-
CASGTGDHEQYF	TGTGCTAGTGGGACAGGGGACCACGAGCAGTACTTC	TRBV12-5	TRBJ2-7	TRBD1	few
CSAGSGGTKVREKLFF	TGCAGCGCTGGATCGGGGGGCACTAAGGTCCGGGAAAAACTGTTTTTT	TRBV29-1	TRBJ1-4	-	-
CASSAGVRLAGGNEQFF	TGTGCCAGCAGTGCGGGGGTTCGGCTAGCGGGAGGTAACGAGCAGTTCTTC	TRBV28	TRBJ2-1	TRBD2	-
CASSLDVGGPLVF	TGTGCCAGCAGCTTAGACGTAGGCGGCCCCTTGGTCTTC	TRBV11-3	TRBJ2-1	-	few
CASSPGQGGSHEQYF	TGCGCCAGCAGCCCCGGTCAGGGAGGTTCTCACGAGCAGTACTTC	TRBV4-1	TRBJ2-7	-	few
CSVKKGTSTYQETQYF	TGCAGCGTTAAAAAAGGGACTTCAACGTACCAAGAGACCCAGTACTTC	TRBV29-1	TRBJ2-5	-	few
CASSFPDKDDFF	TGTGCCAGCAGCTTTCCGGACAAGGATGATTTCTTT	TRBV7-9	TRBJ1-1	-	-
CASSQVLGAGEQYF	TGCGCCAGCAGCCAAGTCCTGGGGGCCGGCGAGCAGTACTTC	TRBV4-3	TRBJ2-7	-	few
CASSHTDTQYF	TGTGCCAGCAGCCACACAGATACGCAGTATTTT	TRBV6-5	TRBJ2-3	-	few